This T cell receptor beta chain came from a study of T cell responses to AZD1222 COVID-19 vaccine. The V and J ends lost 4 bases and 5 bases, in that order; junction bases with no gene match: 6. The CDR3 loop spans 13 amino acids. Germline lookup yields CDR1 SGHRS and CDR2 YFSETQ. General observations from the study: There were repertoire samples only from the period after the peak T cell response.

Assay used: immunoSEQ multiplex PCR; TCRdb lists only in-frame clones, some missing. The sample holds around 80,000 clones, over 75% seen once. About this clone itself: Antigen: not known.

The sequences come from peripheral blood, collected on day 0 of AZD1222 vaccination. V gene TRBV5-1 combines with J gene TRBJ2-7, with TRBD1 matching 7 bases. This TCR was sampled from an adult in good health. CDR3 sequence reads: CASSARQGHEQYF. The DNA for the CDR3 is TGCGCCAGCAGCGCCCGACAGGGCCACGAGCAGTACTTC.